This note documents a single TCR beta chain sequence. The source of the sample is a study of blood T cell repertoires in COVID-19. This CDR3 region has 15 residues. Trimming at V came to 8 bases and at J to 9 bases, leaving 13 bases not matched to a gene. The germline gives CDR1 SEHNR, CDR2 FQNEAQ (reference sequence). Some clones are missing from TCRdb's copy, which holds only in-frame ones; the method was immunoSEQ multiplex PCR. The sample carries around 340,000 clones, approximately 86% recorded once. The chain carries TRBV7-9 and TRBJ2-1; 10 nucleotides agree with TRBD2. Source material: peripheral blood. The source is a woman aged 60-75 years with COVID-19, enrolled during active disease. CDR3 in amino acids: CASGRTGLASGEQFF. CDR3 in DNA: TGTGCCAGCGGCCGAACGGGACTAGCGTCTGGTGAGCAGTTCTTC.